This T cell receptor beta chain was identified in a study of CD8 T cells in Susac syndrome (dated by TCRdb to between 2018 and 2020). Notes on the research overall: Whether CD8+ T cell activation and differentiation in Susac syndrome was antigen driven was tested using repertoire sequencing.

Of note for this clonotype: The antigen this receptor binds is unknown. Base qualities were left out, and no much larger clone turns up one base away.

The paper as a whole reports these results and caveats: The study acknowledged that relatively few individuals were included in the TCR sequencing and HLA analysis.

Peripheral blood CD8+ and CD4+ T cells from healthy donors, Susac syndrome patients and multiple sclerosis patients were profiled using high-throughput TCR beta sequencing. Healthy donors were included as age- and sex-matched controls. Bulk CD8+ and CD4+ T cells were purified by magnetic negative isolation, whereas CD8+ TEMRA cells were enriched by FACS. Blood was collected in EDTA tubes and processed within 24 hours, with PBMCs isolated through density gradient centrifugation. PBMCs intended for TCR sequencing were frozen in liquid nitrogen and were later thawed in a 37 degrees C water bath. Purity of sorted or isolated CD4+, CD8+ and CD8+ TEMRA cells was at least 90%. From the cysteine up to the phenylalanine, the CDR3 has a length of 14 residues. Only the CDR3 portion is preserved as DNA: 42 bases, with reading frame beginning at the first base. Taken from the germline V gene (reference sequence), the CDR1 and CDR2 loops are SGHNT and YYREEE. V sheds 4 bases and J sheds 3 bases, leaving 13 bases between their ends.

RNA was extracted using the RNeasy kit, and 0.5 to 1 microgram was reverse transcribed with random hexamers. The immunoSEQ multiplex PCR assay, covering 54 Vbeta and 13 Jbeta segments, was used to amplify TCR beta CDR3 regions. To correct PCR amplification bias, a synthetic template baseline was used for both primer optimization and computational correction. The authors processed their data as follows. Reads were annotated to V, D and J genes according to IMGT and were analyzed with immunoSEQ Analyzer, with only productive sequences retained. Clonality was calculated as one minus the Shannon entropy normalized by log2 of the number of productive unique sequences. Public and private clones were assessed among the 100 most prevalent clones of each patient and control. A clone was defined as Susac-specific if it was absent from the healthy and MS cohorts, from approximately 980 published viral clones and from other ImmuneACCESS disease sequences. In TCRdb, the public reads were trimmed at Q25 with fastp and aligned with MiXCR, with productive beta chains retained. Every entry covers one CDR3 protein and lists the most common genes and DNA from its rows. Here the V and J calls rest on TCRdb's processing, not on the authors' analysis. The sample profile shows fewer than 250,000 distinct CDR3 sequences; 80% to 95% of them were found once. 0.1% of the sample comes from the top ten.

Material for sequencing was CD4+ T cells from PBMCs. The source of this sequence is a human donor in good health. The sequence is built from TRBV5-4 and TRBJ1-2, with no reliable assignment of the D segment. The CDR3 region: CASSLAVRDYGYTF. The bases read TGTGCCAGCAGCCTAGCGGTTCGGGACTATGGCTACACCTTC.